Below, 27 T cell receptor beta chains from the same sample are listed, as sequenced in a study of blood T cell repertoires in COVID-19. Data came from immunoSEQ multiplex PCR; TCRdb stores just in-frame clones and leaves some out. The sample comprises about 95,000 clones, under 90% of which are singletons, and around 5.2% rests with the top ten. The material sequenced was peripheral blood. These TCRs come from a man in his sixties with COVID-19, enrolled during active disease.

V is TRBV7-9 and J is TRBJ2-2, with 9 bases matching TRBD2. Germline V gene sequence: CDR1 SEHNR, CDR2 FQNEAQ (reference sequence). This CDR3 comprises 14 residues. V trimming: 5 bases; J trimming: 6 bases; junction bases outside the gene matches: 4. CDR3 protein: CASSLPSGAGELFF. CDR3 coding DNA: TGTGCCAGCAGCCTACCTAGCGGGGCCGGGGAGCTGTTTTTT.

The chain uses TRBV21-1 and TRBJ1-6. TRBV21-1 is classified as a pseudogene. This CDR3 spans 14 amino acids. For the CDR3, the DNA is TGTGCCAGCAGTAAGTGGGGGGGTAATTCACCCCTCCACTTT. Translating it yields CASSKWGGNSPLHF.

As concerns this clone: Germline and junction disagree at one end, which may indicate a read error. The chain recombines TRBV15 with TRBJ2-1, with 14 nucleotides matching TRBD2. Germline CDR1 LNHNV, CDR2 YYDKDF (reference sequence). This CDR3 comprises 15 residues. This CDR3 is CAISTRTSGRNEQFF. DNA of the CDR3: TGTGCCATCAGCACGAGGACTAGCGGGAGGAATGAGCAGTTCTTC.

The V gene is TRBV10-2, the J gene TRBJ2-1; 11 bases are shared with TRBD2. Germline V gene data show CDR1 as WSHSY and CDR2 as SAAADI. J gave up 4 bases and V 10 bases, and 9 bases lay outside the gene matches. The CDR3 sequence is 15 residues long. The CDR3 region is CATETSGIGYNEQFF. For the CDR3, the DNA is TGCGCCACCGAGACTAGCGGGATTGGATACAATGAGCAGTTCTTC.

CDR3 region: CASSQEWNRGSYEQYF. CDR3 DNA: TGCGCCAGCAGCCAAGAATGGAACCGGGGCTCCTACGAGCAGTACTTC. The rearrangement links TRBV4-3 to TRBJ2-7; the D gene is possibly TRBD2 (5 bases). V lost 0 bases and J 0 bases, leaving 12 bases between the germline ends. The CDR3 runs to 16 residues. Germline CDR1 and CDR2: LGHNA and YSLEER.

The V gene is TRBV9, the J gene TRBJ1-4; D is uncertain. This CDR3 is 15 amino acids long. Germline values: CDR1 SGDLS, CDR2 YYNGEE. V gave up 4 bases and J gave up 4 bases, with 14 bases separating them. In DNA, the CDR3 is TGTGCCAGCAGCCCAGCCCAGGACTATAATGAAAAACTGTTTTTT. Translated, it gives CASSPAQDYNEKLFF.

This chain links TRBV7-2 with TRBJ2-3; 8 bases are a match to TRBD2. The ends lost 3 bases at V and 2 bases at J; junction bases unmatched: 7. CDR3 length equals 16 residues. Germline V gives CDR1 SGHTA, CDR2 FQGNSA. CDR3 coding DNA: TGTGCCAGCAGCTTCACTAGCGGAGCCGTCACAGATACGCAGTATTTT. Its translation is CASSFTSGAVTDTQYF.

This clone was counted only a few times. The gene calls are TRBV9 and TRBJ2-2; D might be TRBD2 (5 bases). CDR3 length: 15 amino acids. Trimming removed 3 bases at V and 0 bases at J, with 9 bases between. Germline V lookup: CDR1 SGDLS, CDR2 YYNGEE. Here the CDR3 reads CASSERAANTGELFF. The CDR3 DNA reads TGTGCCAGCAGCGAGAGGGCGGCGAACACCGGGGAGCTGTTTTTT.

V is TRBV24-1 and J is TRBJ2-5; TRBD2 matches 7 bases. The CDR3 totals 15 residues. Germline CDR1 and CDR2: KGHDR and SFDVKD. V dropped 5 bases and J dropped 4; count of bases not matched to a gene: 9. The CDR3 DNA reads as TGTGCCACCAGTGGAGAGGGAGGGCCGGGAGAGACCCAGTACTTC. Translation gives CATSGEGGPGETQYF.

The chain couples TRBV5-1 to TRBJ1-1, with TRBD1 as a possible D gene (5 bases). This CDR3 has 13 residues. V was pared by 0 bases and J by 9 bases, with 12 bases between. From germline, CDR1 is SGHRS and CDR2 YFSETQ. CDR3: CASSLEAGLQAFF. CDR3 DNA sequence: TGCGCCAGCAGCTTGGAGGCAGGGCTTCAAGCTTTCTTT.

The J gene is TRBJ2-1, the V gene TRBV7-8; D might be TRBD2 (5 bases). CDR3 length equals 18 residues. Germline V lookup: CDR1 SGHVS, CDR2 FQNEAQ. Trimming removed 1 base from V and 4 bases from J, with 20 bases in between. The CDR3 sequence is CASSLGFPEVSVYNEQFF. The CDR3, as DNA: TGTGCCAGCAGCTTAGGATTCCCCGAAGTTAGCGTATACAATGAGCAGTTCTTC. Together with reference TRBV7-8 and TRBJ2-1, the CDR3 gives the full variable domain: GAGVSQSPRYKVAKRGQDVALRCDPISGHVSLFWYQQALGQGPEFLTYFQNEAQLDKSGLPSDRFFAERPEGSVSTLKIQRTQQEDSAVYLCASSLGFPEVSVYNEQFFGPGTRLTVL.

For the CDR3, the DNA is TGTGCCAGCAGCCCTTTGGGCGTTTTCGGCTACACCTTC. Residues: CASSPLGVFGYTF. The chain carries TRBV3-1 (or the pseudogene TRBV3-2) and TRBJ1-2; D not resolved. The CDR3 has 13 residues. V was trimmed by 4 bases and J by 8 bases, leaving 14 bases between them. Germline lookup yields CDR1 LGHDT and CDR2 YNNKEL (reference sequence).

The chain employs TRBV2 and TRBJ2-7; TRBD1 matches at 9 bases. The CDR3 totals 13 residues. Germline loops: CDR1 SNHLY, CDR2 FYNNEI. The J segment lost 2 bases and the V segment lost 6 bases, leaving 2 bases of the junction unmatched. CDR3 in DNA: TGTGCCAGCAGCAGACAGGGGGCCTACGAGCAGTACTTC. It codes for CASSRQGAYEQYF.

In this sample, this clone turned up a few times. The chain joins TRBV9 to TRBJ1-2; no clear D. This CDR3 has 12 residues. Germline CDR1 reads SGDLS; CDR2 reads YYNGEE. V gave up 4 bases and J gave up 0 bases, with 4 bases separating them. The CDR3 loop is CASSPANYGYTF. In DNA form, the CDR3 reads TGTGCCAGCAGCCCAGCTAACTATGGCTACACCTTC.

This clone was recorded only once. CDR3 sequence reads: CAISEQGSNYGYTF. CDR3 in DNA: TGTGCCATCAGTGAGCAGGGATCAAACTATGGCTACACCTTC. The gene calls are TRBV10-3 and TRBJ1-2; TRBD1 might be the D (5 bases). The V end lost 2 bases, the J end lost 2 bases, and 9 bases lay between the germline ends. Germline V gives CDR1 ENHRY, CDR2 SYGVKD. This CDR3 comprises 14 residues.

The genes are TRBV4-1 and TRBJ2-7; no reliable D call. Between the trimmed V and J ends, which lost 0 bases and 1 base, there was a span of 10 bases. There are 15 residues in the CDR3. Germline CDR1 reads MGHRA; CDR2 reads YSYEKL. The CDR3 loop is CASSQDPRPSYEQYF. CDR3 nucleotides: TGCGCCAGCAGCCAAGATCCTAGGCCTTCCTACGAGCAGTACTTC.

V and J are TRBV30 and TRBJ1-1, with D unclear. CDR3 size: 13 residues. V lost 4 bases and J 1 base, leaving 10 bases between the germline ends. CDR1 GTSNPN and CDR2 SVGIG come from the germline V gene (reference sequence). The CDR3 bases are TGTGCCTGGAAGACCTTAGCGAACACTGAAGCTTTCTTT. Protein product: CAWKTLANTEAFF.

The rearrangement joins TRBV9 to TRBJ1-1, with 11 bases matching TRBD1. This CDR3 region has 13 residues. The V and J ends lost 0 bases and 11 bases, in that order; junction bases with no gene match: 3. Germline V gene lookup returns CDR1 SGDLS and CDR2 YYNGEE. The CDR3 nucleotides read TGTGCCAGCAGCGTAGGGACAGGGGGCCGCGCTTTCTTT. Amino acids: CASSVGTGGRAFF.

This chain connects TRBV7-6 to TRBJ2-2; maybe TRBD1 (6 bases). V dropped 3 bases and J dropped 0 bases, with 11 bases sitting between them. Germline V lookup: CDR1 SGHVS, CDR2 FNYEAQ. This CDR3 region has 16 residues. The CDR3 region is CASSFLGGANTGELFF. The CDR3 nucleotides are TGTGCCAGCAGCTTCCTAGGGGGAGCGAACACCGGGGAGCTGTTTTTT.

The chain uses TRBV10-1 and TRBJ1-4; the D gene is possibly TRBD1 (6 bases). V was cut by 4 bases and J by 6 bases, with 12 bases left in between. Germline V gene lookup returns CDR1 WNHNN and CDR2 SYGVQD (reference sequence). The CDR3 loop spans 14 amino acids. CDR3 loop: CASSAGTIDEKLFF. Written as DNA, the CDR3 is TGCGCCAGCAGTGCCGGGACAATAGATGAAAAACTGTTTTTT.

The chain carries TRBV5-1 and TRBJ2-7; D is perhaps TRBD1 (5 bases). The CDR3 sequence is 14 residues long. The germline gives CDR1 SGHRS, CDR2 YFSETQ. With 2 bases removed from V and 1 base from J, the gap between germline ends came to 10 bases. CDR3 DNA sequence: TGCGCCAGCAGCTTAAAGACAGCTTCCTACGAGCAGTACTTC. Translating it yields CASSLKTASYEQYF.

V and J are TRBV7-9 and TRBJ2-7, with D tentatively TRBD1 (7 bases). The germline V gene has CDR1 SEHNR and CDR2 FQNEAQ (reference sequence). The CDR3 has 14 amino acids. V was trimmed by 6 bases and J by 6 bases, leaving 18 bases between them. The CDR3 DNA reads TGTGCCAGCAGTTGTACAGGGGAGGTCTGCGAGCAGTACTTC. Protein product: CASSCTGEVCEQYF. The full variable domain, in which reference TRBV7-9 and TRBJ2-7 provide the parts outside the CDR3, is DTGVSQNPRHKITKRGQNVTFRCDPISEHNRLYWYRQTLGQGPEFLTYFQNEAQLEKSRLLSDRFSAERPKGSFSTLEIQRTEQGDSAMYLCASSCTGEVCEQYFGPGTRLTVT.

This chain joins TRBV11-2 and TRBJ1-2; no clear D gene. The CDR3 covers 14 residues. CDR1 is SGHAT, CDR2 FQNNGV, per germline. The V and J ends lost 5 bases and 6 bases respectively, with 16 bases between them. The CDR3 region is CASSTHEMLDGYTF. The DNA of the CDR3 is TGTGCCAGCAGCACGCACGAGATGTTGGATGGCTACACCTTC.

V usage is TRBV5-1 and J usage is TRBJ2-5; possible D gene TRBD1, 5 bases. Germline-derived CDR1 and CDR2 are SGHRS and YFSETQ. This CDR3 region has 16 residues. Trimming cost V 6 bases and J 3 bases, with 21 bases left between them. CDR3 loop: CASTNGSFFREETQYF. The DNA of the CDR3 is TGCGCCAGCACTAATGGAAGCTTTTTCAGGGAAGAGACCCAGTACTTC. The entire variable domain, with the rest obtained from reference TRBV5-1 and TRBJ2-5, is as follows: KAGVTQTPRYLIKTRGQQVTLSCSPISGHRSVSWYQQTPGQGLQFLFEYFSETQRNKGNFPGRFSGRQFSNSRSEMNVSTLELGDSALYLCASTNGSFFREETQYFGPGTRLLVL.

This clone was detected only a few times. The V gene is TRBV5-1, the J gene TRBJ2-1; TRBD2 matches at 14 bases. The trim removed 3 bases at V and 5 bases at J, leaving 1 base unmatched. The germline V gene encodes CDR1 SGHRS and CDR2 YFSETQ. The CDR3 is 15 amino acids. For the CDR3, the DNA is TGCGCCAGCAGCTCGGGACTAGCGGGAGACAATGAGCAGTTCTTC. Protein: CASSSGLAGDNEQFF.

The genes are TRBV28 and TRBJ2-7; a possible D gene is TRBD1 (6 bases). The V end was cut by 5 bases, the J end by 1 base, with 33 bases between. The CDR3 loop spans 21 amino acids. The germline V gene encodes CDR1 MDHEN and CDR2 SYDVKM. The CDR3 DNA reads as TGTGCCAGCAGTCTTTCGGGACCTTTCAGGCACATTAAGACAGGTTCCTACGAGCAGTACTTC. Its translation: CASSLSGPFRHIKTGSYEQYF.

This clone was recorded a few times. Different DNA sequences within this sample yield the same CDR3. The chain couples TRBV5-1 to TRBJ1-1; possibly TRBD1 for D (5 bases). Trimming pared 0 bases from V and 1 base from J, leaving 7 bases between. In germline, CDR1 is SGHRS, CDR2 YFSETQ. The CDR3 sequence is 14 residues long. CDR3 nucleotide sequence: TGCGCCAGCAGCTTGGAAGGGGCGAACACTGAAGCTTTCTTT. Translated, it gives CASSLEGANTEAFF.